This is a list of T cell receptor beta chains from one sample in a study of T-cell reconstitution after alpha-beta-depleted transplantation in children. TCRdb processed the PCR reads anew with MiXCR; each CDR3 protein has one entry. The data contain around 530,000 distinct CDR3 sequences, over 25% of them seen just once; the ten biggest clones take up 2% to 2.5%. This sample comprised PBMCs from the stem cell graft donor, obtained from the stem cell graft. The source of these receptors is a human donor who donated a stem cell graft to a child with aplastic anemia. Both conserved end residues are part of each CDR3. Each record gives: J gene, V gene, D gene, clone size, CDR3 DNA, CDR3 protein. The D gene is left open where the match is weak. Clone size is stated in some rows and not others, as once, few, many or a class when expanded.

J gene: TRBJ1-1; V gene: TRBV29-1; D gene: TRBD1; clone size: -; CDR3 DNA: TGCAGCGTTGAGGGGGACAGGCTATTTGAAGCTTTCTTT; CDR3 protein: CSVEGDRLFEAFF
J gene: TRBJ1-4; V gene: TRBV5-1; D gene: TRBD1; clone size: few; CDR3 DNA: TGCGCCAGTAGGGCTGGGACAGATGAAAAACTGTTTTTT; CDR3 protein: CASRAGTDEKLFF
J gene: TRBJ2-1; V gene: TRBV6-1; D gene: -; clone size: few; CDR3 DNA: TGTGCCAGCAGTGAACGGGGACGGACCTCCTACAATGAGCAGTTCTTC; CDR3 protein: CASSERGRTSYNEQFF
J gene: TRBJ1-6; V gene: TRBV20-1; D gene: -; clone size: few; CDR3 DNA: TGCAGTGCTAGAGATCGTCTAAGGTCTTATAATTCACCCCTCCACTTT; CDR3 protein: CSARDRLRSYNSPLHF
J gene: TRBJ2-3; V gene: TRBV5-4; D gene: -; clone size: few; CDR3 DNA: TGTGCCAGCAGCCCTTCGAGGCCCCGGGAGAACCCAGATACGCAGTATTTT; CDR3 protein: CASSPSRPRENPDTQYF
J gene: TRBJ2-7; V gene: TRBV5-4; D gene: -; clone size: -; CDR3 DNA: TGTGCCAGCAGCTGGGACATGAAGGGAGGCGAGCAGTACTTC; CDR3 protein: CASSWDMKGGEQYF
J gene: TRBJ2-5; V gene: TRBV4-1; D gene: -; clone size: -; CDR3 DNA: TGCGCCAGCAGCCAAGATCTGGTTAGTGCACAAGAGACCCAGTACTTC; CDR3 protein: CASSQDLVSAQETQYF
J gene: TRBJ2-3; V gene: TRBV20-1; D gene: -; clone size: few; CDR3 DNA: TGCAGTGCTGTGGTCCCGGGGACAGATACGCAGTATTTT; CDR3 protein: CSAVVPGTDTQYF
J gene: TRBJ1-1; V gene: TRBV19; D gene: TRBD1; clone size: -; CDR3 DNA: TGTGCCAGTAGTATCCCCCCTCTCGGCAGGGGGAGGGACACTGAAGCTTTCTTT; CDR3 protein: CASSIPPLGRGRDTEAFF
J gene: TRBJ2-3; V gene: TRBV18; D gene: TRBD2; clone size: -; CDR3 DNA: TGTGCCAGCTCATCGATAGCGGGAGCTTCCACAGATACGCAGTATTTT; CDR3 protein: CASSSIAGASTDTQYF
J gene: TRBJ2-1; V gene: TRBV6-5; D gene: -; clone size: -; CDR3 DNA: TGTGCCAGCAGTTACGGTCCGGGACTCTCCTACAATGAGCAGTTCTTC; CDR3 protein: CASSYGPGLSYNEQFF
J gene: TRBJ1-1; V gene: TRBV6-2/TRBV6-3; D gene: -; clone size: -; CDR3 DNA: TGTGCCAGCAGGACACAGGTTGGCACTGAAGCTTTCTTT; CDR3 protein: CASRTQVGTEAFF
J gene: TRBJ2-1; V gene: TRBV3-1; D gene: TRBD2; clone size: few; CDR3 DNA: TGTGCCAGCAGCCAAGAGGTAGGACTAGCGGGGAATGAGCAGTTCTTC; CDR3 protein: CASSQEVGLAGNEQFF
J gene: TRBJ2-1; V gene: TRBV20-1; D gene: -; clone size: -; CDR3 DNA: TGCAGTGCTGGACTCGAAAGCTCCTACAATGAGCAGTTCTTC; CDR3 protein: CSAGLESSYNEQFF
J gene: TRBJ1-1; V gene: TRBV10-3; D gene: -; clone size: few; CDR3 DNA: TGTGCCATCAGTGGGACAGCTGAAGCTTTCTTT; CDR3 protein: CAISGTAEAFF
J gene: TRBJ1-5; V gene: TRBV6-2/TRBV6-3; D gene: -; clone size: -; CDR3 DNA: TGTGCCAGCCGAGAAGGACCTCAGCCCCAGCATTTT; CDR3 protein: CASREGPQPQHF
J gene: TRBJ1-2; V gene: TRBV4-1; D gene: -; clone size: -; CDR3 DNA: TGCGCCAGCAGCCAAGATATCCGAGACATGTATGGCTACACCTTC; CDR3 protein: CASSQDIRDMYGYTF
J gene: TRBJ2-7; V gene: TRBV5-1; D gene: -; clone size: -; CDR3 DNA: TGCGCCAGTAGCGTTTCAGGGGACGAGCAGTACTTC; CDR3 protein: CASSVSGDEQYF
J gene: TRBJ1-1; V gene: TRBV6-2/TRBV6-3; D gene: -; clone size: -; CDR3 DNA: TGTGCCAGCAGTCGGGGGTACACTGAAGCTTTCTTT; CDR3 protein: CASSRGYTEAFF
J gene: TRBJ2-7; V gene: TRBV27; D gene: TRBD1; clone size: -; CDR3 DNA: TGTGCCAGCAGTCGTCAGGGGACAGGGTACTACGAGCGGTACTTC; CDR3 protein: CASSRQGTGYYERYF
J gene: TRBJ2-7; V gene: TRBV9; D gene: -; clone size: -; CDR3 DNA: TGTGCCAGCAGCCCTCTGGCAGGGGACCGGCAGTACTTC; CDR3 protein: CASSPLAGDRQYF
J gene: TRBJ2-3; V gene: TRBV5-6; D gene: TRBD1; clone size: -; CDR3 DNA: TGTGCCAGCAGACGGGGACAGGGGGATTCAGGGACGCAGTATTTT; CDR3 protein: CASRRGQGDSGTQYF
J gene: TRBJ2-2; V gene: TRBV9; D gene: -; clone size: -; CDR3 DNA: TGTGCCAGCCGGAGGGGCTATGCCACCGGGGAGCTGTTTTTT; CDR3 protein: CASRRGYATGELFF
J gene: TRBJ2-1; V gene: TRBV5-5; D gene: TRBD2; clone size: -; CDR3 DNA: TGTGCCAGCAGCTACCAGCGGGAATGGTTCAATGAGCAGTTCTTC; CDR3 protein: CASSYQREWFNEQFF
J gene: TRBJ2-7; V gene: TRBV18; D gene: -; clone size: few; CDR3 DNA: TGTGCCAGCTCACTGCAGGGGTCTGGCTACGAGCAGTACTTC; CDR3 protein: CASSLQGSGYEQYF
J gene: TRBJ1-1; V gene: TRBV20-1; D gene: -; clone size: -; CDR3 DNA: TGCAGTGCTAGCCGCGGACACCCGAACACTGAAGCTTTCTTT; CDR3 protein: CSASRGHPNTEAFF
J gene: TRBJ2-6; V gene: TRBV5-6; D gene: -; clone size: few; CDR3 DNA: TGTGCCAGCCAGGATCCCCGCTCTGGGGCCAACGTCCTGACTTTC; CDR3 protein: CASQDPRSGANVLTF